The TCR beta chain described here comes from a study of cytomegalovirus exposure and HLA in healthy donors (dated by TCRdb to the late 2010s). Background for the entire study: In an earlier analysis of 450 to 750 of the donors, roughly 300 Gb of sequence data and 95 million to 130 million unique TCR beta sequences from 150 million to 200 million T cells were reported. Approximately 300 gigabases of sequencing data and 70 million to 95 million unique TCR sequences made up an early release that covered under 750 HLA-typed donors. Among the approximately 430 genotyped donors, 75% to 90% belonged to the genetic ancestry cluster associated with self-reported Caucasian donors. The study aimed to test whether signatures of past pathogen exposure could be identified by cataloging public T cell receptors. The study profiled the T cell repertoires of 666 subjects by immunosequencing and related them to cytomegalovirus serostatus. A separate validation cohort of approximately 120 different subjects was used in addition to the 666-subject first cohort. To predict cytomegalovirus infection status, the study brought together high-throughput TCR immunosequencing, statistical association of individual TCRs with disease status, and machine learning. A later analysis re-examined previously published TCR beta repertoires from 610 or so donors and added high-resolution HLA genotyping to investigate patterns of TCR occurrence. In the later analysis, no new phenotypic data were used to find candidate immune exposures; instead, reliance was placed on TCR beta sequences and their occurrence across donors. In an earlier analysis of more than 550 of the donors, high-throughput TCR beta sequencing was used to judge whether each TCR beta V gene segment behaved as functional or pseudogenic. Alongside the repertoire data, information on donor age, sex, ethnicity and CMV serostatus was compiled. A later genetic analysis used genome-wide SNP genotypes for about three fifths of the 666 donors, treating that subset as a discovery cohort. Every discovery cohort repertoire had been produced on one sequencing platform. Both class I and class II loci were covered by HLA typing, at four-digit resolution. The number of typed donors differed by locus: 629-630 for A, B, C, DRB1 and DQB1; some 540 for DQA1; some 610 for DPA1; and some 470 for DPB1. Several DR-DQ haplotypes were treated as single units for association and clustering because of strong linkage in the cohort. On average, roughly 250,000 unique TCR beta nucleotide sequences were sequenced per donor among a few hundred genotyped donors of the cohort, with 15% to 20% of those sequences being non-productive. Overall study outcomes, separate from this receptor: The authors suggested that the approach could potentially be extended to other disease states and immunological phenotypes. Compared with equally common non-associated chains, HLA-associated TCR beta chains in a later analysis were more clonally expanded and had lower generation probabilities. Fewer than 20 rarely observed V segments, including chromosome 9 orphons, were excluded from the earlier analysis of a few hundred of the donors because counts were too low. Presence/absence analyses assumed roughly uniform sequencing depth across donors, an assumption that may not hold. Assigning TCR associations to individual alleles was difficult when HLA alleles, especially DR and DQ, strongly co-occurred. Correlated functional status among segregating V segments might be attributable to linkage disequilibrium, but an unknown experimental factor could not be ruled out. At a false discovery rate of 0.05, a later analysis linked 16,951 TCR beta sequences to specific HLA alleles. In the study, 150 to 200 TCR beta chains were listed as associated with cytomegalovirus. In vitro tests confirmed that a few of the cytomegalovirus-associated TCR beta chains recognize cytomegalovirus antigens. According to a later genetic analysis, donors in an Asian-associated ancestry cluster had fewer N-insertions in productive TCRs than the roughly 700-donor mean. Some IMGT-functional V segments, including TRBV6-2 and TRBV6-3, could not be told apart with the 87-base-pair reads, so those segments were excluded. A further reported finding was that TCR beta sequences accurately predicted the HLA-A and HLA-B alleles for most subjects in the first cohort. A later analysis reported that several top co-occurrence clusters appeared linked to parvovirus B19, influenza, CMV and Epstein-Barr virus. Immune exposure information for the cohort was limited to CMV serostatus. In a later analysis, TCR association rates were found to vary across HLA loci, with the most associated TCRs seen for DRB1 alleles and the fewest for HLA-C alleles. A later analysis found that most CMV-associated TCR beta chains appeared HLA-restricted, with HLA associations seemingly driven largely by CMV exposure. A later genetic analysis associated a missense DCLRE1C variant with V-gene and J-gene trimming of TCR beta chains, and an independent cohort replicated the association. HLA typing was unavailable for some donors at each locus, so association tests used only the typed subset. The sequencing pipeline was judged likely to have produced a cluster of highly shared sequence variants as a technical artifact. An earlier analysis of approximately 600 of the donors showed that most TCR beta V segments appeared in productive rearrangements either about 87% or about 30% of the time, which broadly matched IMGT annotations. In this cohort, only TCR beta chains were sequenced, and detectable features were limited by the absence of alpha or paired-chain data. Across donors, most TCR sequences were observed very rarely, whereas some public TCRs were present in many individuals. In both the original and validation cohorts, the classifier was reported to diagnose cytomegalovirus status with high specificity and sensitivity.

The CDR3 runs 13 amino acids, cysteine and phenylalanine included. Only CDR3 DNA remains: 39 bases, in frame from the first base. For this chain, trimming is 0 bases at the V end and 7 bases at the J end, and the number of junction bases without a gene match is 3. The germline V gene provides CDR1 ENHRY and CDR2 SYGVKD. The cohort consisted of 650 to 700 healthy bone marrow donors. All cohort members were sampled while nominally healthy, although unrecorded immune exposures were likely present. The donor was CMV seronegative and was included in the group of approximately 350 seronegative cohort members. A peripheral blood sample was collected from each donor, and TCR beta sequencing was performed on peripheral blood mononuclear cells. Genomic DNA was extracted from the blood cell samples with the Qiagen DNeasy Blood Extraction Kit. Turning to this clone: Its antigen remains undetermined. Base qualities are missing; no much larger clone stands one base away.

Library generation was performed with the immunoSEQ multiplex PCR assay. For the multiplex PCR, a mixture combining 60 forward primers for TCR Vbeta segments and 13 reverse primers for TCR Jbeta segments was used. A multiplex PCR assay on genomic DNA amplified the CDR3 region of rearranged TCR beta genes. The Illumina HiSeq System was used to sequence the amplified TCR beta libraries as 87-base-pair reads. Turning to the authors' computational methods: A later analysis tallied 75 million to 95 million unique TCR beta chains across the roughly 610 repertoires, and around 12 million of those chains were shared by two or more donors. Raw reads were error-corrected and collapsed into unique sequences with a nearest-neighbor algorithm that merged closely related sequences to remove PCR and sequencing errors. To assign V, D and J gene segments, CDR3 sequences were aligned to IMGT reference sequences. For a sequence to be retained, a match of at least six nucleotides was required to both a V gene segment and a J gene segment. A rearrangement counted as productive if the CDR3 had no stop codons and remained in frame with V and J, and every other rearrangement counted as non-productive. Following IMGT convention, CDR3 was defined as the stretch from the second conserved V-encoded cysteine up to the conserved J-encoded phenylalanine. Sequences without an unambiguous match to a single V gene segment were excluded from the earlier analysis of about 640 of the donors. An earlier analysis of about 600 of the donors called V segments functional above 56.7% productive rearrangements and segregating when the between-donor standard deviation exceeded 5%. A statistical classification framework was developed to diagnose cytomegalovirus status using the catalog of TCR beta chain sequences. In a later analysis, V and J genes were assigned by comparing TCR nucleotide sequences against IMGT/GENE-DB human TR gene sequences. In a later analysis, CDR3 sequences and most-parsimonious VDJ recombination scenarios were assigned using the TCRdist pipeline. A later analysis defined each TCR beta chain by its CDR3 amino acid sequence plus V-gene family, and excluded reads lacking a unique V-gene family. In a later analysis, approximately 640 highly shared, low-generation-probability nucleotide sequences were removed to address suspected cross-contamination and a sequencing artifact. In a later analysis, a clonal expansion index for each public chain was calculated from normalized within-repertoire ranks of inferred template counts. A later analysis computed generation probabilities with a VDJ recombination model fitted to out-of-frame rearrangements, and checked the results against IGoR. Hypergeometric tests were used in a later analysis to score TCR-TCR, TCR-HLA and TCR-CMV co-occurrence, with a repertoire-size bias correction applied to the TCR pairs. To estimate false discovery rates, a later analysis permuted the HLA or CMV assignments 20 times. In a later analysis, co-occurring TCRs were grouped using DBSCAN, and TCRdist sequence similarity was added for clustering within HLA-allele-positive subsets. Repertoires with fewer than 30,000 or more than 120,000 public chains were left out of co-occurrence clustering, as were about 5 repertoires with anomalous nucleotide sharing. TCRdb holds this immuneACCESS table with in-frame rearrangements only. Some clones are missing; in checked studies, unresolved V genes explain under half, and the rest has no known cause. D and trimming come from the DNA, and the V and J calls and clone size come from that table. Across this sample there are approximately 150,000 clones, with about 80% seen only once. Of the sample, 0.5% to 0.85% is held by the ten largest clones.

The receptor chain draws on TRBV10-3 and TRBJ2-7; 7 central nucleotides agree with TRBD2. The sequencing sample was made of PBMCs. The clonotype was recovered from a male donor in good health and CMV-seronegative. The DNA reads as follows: TGTGCCATCAGTGAGTCCTGGGGAGGGGAGCAGTACTTC. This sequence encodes CAISESWGGEQYF.